The 23 T cell receptor beta chains presented below share a single source sample, sequenced in a study of sequential checkpoint blockade in melanoma. Treatment reported: randomized to nivolumab then ipilimumab (arm A) or the reverse (arm B). Data came from immunoSEQ multiplex PCR; TCRdb stores just in-frame clones and leaves some out. This repertoire shows about 9,300 clones, about 26% found once; its top ten account for more than 20%. The sample was tumor tissue (inferred from file names), taken from a patient given nivolumab and ipilimumab in sequence. The source of these receptors is a human donor with melanoma.

This chain uses TRBV9 with TRBJ1-2; 9 positions match TRBD1. The CDR3 is 16 residues long. Germline-derived CDR1 and CDR2 are SGDLS and YYNGEE. Trimming removed 3 bases from V and 5 bases from J; junction bases left unmatched: 11. CDR3 residues: CASSARTGAVTYGYTF. Written as DNA, the CDR3 is TGTGCCAGCAGCGCCCGGACAGGGGCGGTAACATATGGCTACACCTTC.

This clone is labeled medium-sized. CDR3 DNA: TGTGCCAGCAGCCAACAAGAAACTGCCCTGTATGGCTACACCTTC. Translation: CASSQQETALYGYTF. The V and J genes are TRBV11-3 and TRBJ1-2; D remains ambiguous. The V end was cut by 5 bases, the J end by 5 bases, with 18 bases between. The CDR3 is made up of 15 amino acids. Germline values: CDR1 SGHNT, CDR2 YENEEA.

V and J are TRBV11-3 and TRBJ2-1, with D perhaps assigned TRBD1 or TRBD2 (5 bases each). The CDR3 is made up of 14 amino acids. V lost 5 bases, J lost 9 bases, and 17 bases lay in between. Germline loops: CDR1 SGHNT, CDR2 YENEEA. The CDR3: CASSVFSAGAEQFF. The CDR3, as DNA: TGTGCCAGCAGCGTATTTTCCGCCGGGGCTGAGCAGTTCTTC.

In its sample, this clone was seen a few times. The chain recombines TRBV9 with TRBJ1-2; D may be TRBD1 (5 bases). Germline values: CDR1 SGDLS, CDR2 YYNGEE. Trimming took 5 bases from V and 4 from J, leaving 12 bases between them. The CDR3 is made up of 13 amino acids. This CDR3 is CASSERGLYGYTF. The CDR3 DNA reads TGTGCCAGCAGTGAACGGGGCCTCTATGGCTACACCTTC.

CDR3 residues: CASSRRGAGETQYF. In nucleotides, the CDR3 is TGTGCCAGCAGCCGGCGAGGGGCGGGAGAGACCCAGTACTTC. The chain combines TRBV11-3 with TRBJ2-5; D tentatively fits TRBD1 or TRBD2 (5 bases each). The CDR3 runs to 14 residues. CDR1 is SGHNT, CDR2 YENEEA, per germline. Trimming took 5 bases from V and 4 from J, leaving 14 bases between them. The full variable domain, in which reference TRBV11-3 and TRBJ2-5 provide the parts outside the CDR3, is EAGVVQSPRYKIIEKKQPVAFWCNPISGHNTLYWYLQNLGQGPELLIRYENEEAVDDSQLPKDRFSAERLKGVDSTLKIQPAELGDSAVYLCASSRRGAGETQYFGPGTRLLVL.

This chain links TRBV14 with TRBJ2-3; D tentatively reads TRBD1 or TRBD2 (5 bases each). CDR3 length: 16 residues. The V gene's germline CDR1 is SGHDN and CDR2 FVKESK. The germline V and J ends were trimmed by 3 bases and 6 bases, with 19 bases remaining between them. The CDR3 nucleotides read TGTGCCAGCAGCCAGCTCGGTGGGAACGAGGGGGATACGCAGTATTTT. It codes for CASSQLGGNEGDTQYF.

The gene calls are TRBV19 and TRBJ2-5; possible D gene TRBD1, 6 bases. CDR1 is LNHDA and CDR2 is SQIVND in the germline V gene (reference sequence). Trimming stripped 8 bases from V and 5 bases from J, with 15 bases between. There are 13 residues in the CDR3. The CDR3 nucleotides are TGTGCCAGTGCTGGGGGCAGGGCGGAGACCCAGTACTTC. It codes for CASAGGRAETQYF.

This clone has a count of ten or more. The gene calls are TRBV11-3 and TRBJ2-1, with D perhaps TRBD1 (6 bases). Germline V CDR1 and CDR2: SGHNT, YENEEA. Trimming left V 4 bases short and J 11 bases short, with 18 bases between. The CDR3 totals 14 residues. The CDR3 coding sequence is TGTGCCAGCAGCTCTCGGGGACATCTTAGGAAGCAGTTCTTC. It yields the protein CASSSRGHLRKQFF.

This clone has only a few counts. The chain uses TRBV2 and TRBJ1-5; 7 nucleotides line up with TRBD1. In germline, CDR1 is SNHLY, CDR2 FYNNEI. There are 12 residues in the CDR3. V shed 7 bases, J shed 5 bases, and the junction held 2 bases outside the gene matches. CDR3 protein: CASKGGDQPQHF. The CDR3, as DNA: TGTGCCAGCAAAGGGGGCGATCAGCCCCAGCATTTT. The full variable domain, completed using reference TRBV2 and TRBJ1-5, is EPEVTQTPSHQVTQMGQEVILRCVPISNHLYFYWYRQILGQKVEFLVSFYNNEISEKSEIFDDQFSVERPDGSNFTLKIRSTKLEDSAMYFCASKGGDQPQHFGDGTRLSIL.

This clone was picked up a small number of times. The gene calls are TRBV11-3 and TRBJ2-3; 13 nucleotides match TRBD2. Trimming took 6 bases from V and 2 from J; bases not matched to a gene: 2. The V gene's germline CDR1 is SGHNT and CDR2 YENEEA. The CDR3 length is 15 residues. Here the CDR3 reads CASRGTSGDTDTQYF. As DNA, the CDR3 is TGTGCCAGCAGAGGGACTAGCGGGGACACAGATACGCAGTATTTT.

On this clone: At one end, the junction sequence differs from germline, possibly due to a read error. The chain recombines TRBV6-8 with TRBJ1-5, with a possible D match to TRBD1 (5 bases). The CDR3 sequence is 15 residues long. Germline V CDR1 and CDR2: MNHGY, SAAAGT. CDR3 protein: CAISTGGTGNQPQHF. CDR3 DNA: TGTGCCATCAGTACGGGGGGGACGGGCAATCAGCCCCAGCATTTT.

This clone was detected ten times or more. The chain links TRBV11-3 to TRBJ2-5, with 7 bases identical to TRBD1. This CDR3 spans 15 amino acids. V was pared by 1 base and J by 2 bases, with 4 bases of the junction left unmatched. Germline V lookup: CDR1 SGHNT, CDR2 YENEEA. CDR3 in DNA: TGTGCCAGCAGCTTAGGGGACAGCCGGCAAGAGACCCAGTACTTC. Protein product: CASSLGDSRQETQYF.

The chain recombines TRBV11-3 with TRBJ2-3; possibly TRBD1 for D (5 bases). Germline values: CDR1 SGHNT, CDR2 YENEEA. The CDR3 sequence is 16 residues long. The V gene lost 5 bases and the J gene lost 2 bases, with 17 bases spanning the gap. Here the CDR3 reads CASSQGGLGNTDTQYF. The CDR3 DNA is TGTGCCAGCAGCCAGGGTGGGCTGGGAAACACAGATACGCAGTATTTT.

V gene TRBV5-1 combines with J gene TRBJ2-1, with D uncertain. Trimming shortened V by 0 bases and J by 9 bases, and 16 bases separated the two germline ends. This CDR3 is built from 15 residues. Looked up from germline, CDR1 is SGHRS and CDR2 is YFSETQ. The CDR3 DNA reads as TGCGCCAGCAGCTTGGAAGGCGGTGCCTTGGCTGAGCAGTTCTTC. Amino acid sequence: CASSLEGGALAEQFF.

The chain combines TRBV2 with TRBJ1-2; D not resolved. The CDR3 loop spans 13 amino acids. The germline gives CDR1 SNHLY, CDR2 FYNNEI. Between the trimmed V and J ends, which lost 6 bases and 1 base, there was a span of 9 bases. The CDR3 coding sequence is TGTGCCAGCAGCGAGGATTTTAACTATGGCTACACCTTC. This encodes CASSEDFNYGYTF.

The chain combines TRBV9 with TRBJ2-2; D is unclear. CDR1 SGDLS and CDR2 YYNGEE come from the germline V gene. The CDR3 spans 15 residues. V gave up 4 bases and J gave up 4 bases, with 14 bases separating them. CDR3 bases: TGTGCCAGCAGCCCCCTCAGGCCTGGCACCGGGGAGCTGTTTTTT. Its translation is CASSPLRPGTGELFF.

This clone was recorded a few times. The CDR3 bases are TGTGCCAGCAGCTGGAAATTAGCCCGGGGGGGCCGTGGGAATGAGCAGTTCTTC. This sequence encodes CASSWKLARGGRGNEQFF. The chain has TRBV11-3 and TRBJ2-1; 8 bases are a match to TRBD2. J was trimmed by 7 bases and V by 4 bases; bases with no gene match: 18. The germline V gene encodes CDR1 SGHNT and CDR2 YENEEA. This CDR3 comprises 18 residues.

The chain carries TRBV5-1 and TRBJ1-4; 10 nucleotides match TRBD1. CDR1 is SGHRS and CDR2 is YFSETQ in the germline V gene. J lost 6 bases, V lost 0 bases, and 2 bases had no gene match. The CDR3 loop spans 15 amino acids. The CDR3 sequence: CASSLEGQGYEKLFF. The CDR3 coding sequence is TGCGCCAGCAGCTTGGAGGGACAGGGGTATGAAAAACTGTTTTTT.

The gene calls are TRBV10-2 and TRBJ2-2, with D unclear. This CDR3 is built from 14 residues. Germline CDR1 reads WSHSY; CDR2 reads SAAADI. V lost 4 bases and J 1 base, leaving 7 bases between the germline ends. The CDR3 protein is CASSGLRNTGELFF. CDR3 coding DNA: TGCGCCAGCAGTGGGTTAAGGAACACCGGGGAGCTGTTTTTT.

J is TRBJ2-7 and V is TRBV11-1, with TRBD2 matching 7 bases. Germline CDR1 is SGHAT and CDR2 is FQDESV (reference sequence). The CDR3 runs to 14 residues. Trimming cost V 1 base and J 6 bases; bases outside gene matches: 6. CDR3: CASSLVLSGGEQYV. In DNA form, the CDR3 reads TGTGCCAGCAGCTTAGTTTTGTCGGGAGGCGAGCAGTACGTC.

CDR3 sequence reads: CASSSDRVPGNTIYF. Written as DNA, the CDR3 is TGTGCCAGCAGTTCGGACAGGGTTCCTGGAAACACCATATATTTT. The chain uses TRBV28 and TRBJ1-3; 8 bases line up with TRBD1. V lost 4 bases and J lost 2; bases outside the gene matches: 4. The CDR3 length is 15 residues. The germline V gene has CDR1 MDHEN and CDR2 SYDVKM. The full variable domain, with the rest looked up from reference TRBV28 and TRBJ1-3, is DVKVTQSSRYLVKRTGEKVFLECVQDMDHENMFWYRQDPGLGLRLIYFSYDVKMKEKGDIPEGYSVSREKKERFSLILESASTNQTSMYLCASSSDRVPGNTIYFGEGSWLTVV.

This clone has just a few counts. The chain uses TRBV9 and TRBJ1-1; D is ambiguous. From germline, CDR1 is SGDLS and CDR2 YYNGEE. V was shortened by 9 bases and J by 4 bases, with 13 bases between the two germline ends. CDR3 length: 12 residues. The CDR3 spells CANRQDFTEAFF. The DNA of the CDR3 is TGTGCCAACAGACAAGACTTCACTGAAGCTTTCTTT.

The CDR3 sequence: CASSVRSSYNSPLHF. CDR3 DNA: TGTGCCAGCAGCGTAAGGAGCTCCTATAATTCACCCCTCCACTTT. V and J are TRBV9 and TRBJ1-6; D is undetermined. V was cut by 1 base and J by 0 bases, with 5 bases left in between. Germline CDR1 is SGDLS and CDR2 is YYNGEE. This CDR3 comprises 15 residues.